These 15 T cell receptor beta chains were all obtained from the same sample, sequenced in a study of shared clonotypes between healthy human individuals. Some clones are missing from TCRdb's copy, which holds only in-frame ones; the method was immunoSEQ multiplex PCR. The table includes 2 million to 3 million clones, roughly nine tenths detected once. The sample consisted of naive CD4+ T cells sorted from blood. Subset: CD45RA+ positively selected. The receptors were gathered from a man in his late teens or twenties in good health.

This rearrangement joins TRBV5-5 to TRBJ1-6, with TRBD1 matching over 11 bases. The germline V gene has CDR1 SGHKS and CDR2 YYEKEE (reference sequence). Trimming cost V 5 bases and J 7 bases; bases outside gene matches: 14. The CDR3 loop spans 18 amino acids. The CDR3 spells CASSHSSGTGGLNSPLHF. The DNA for the CDR3 is TGTGCCAGCAGTCACAGTAGCGGGACAGGGGGTTTGAATTCACCCCTCCACTTT.

This clone was seen a single time. The chain has TRBV15 and TRBJ2-3, with D tentatively TRBD1 or TRBD2 (5 bases each). CDR3 length: 16 amino acids. V lost 3 bases to trimming and J lost 4 bases, with 17 bases between them. Germline V gene sequence: CDR1 LNHNV, CDR2 YYDKDF (reference sequence). In DNA form, the CDR3 reads TGTGCCACCAGCAGGGAGGCCCCCAGAGGGGCAGATACGCAGTATTTT. This encodes CATSREAPRGADTQYF.

This clone has only one observation. The rearrangement joins TRBV20-1 to TRBJ1-5; D uncertain. V lost 2 bases and J lost 6, with 5 bases in between. The CDR3 loop spans 11 amino acids. CDR1 is DFQATT and CDR2 is SNEGSKA in the germline V gene (reference sequence). CDR3 DNA sequence: TGCAGTGCTAGATCAGGTCAGCCCCAGCATTTT. Amino acids: CSARSGQPQHF.

The V gene is TRBV27, the J gene TRBJ2-7; D is possibly TRBD2 (6 bases). V was pared by 2 bases and J by 3 bases, with 14 bases between. CDR1 and CDR2 from the germline V gene are MNHEY and SMNVEV (reference sequence). The CDR3 is 15 residues long. CDR3 DNA sequence: TGTGCCAGCAGTTTAGCTGGGGGGTCGTTCTACGAGCAGTACTTC. Translation gives CASSLAGGSFYEQYF.

V and J are TRBV28 and TRBJ1-6; no reliable D call. The CDR3 runs 12 residues. Germline CDR1 MDHEN, CDR2 SYDVKM. V gave up 6 bases and J gave up 8 bases, with 8 bases separating them. The CDR3 DNA follows: TGTGCCAGCAGAGTGGAGGATTCACCCCTCCACTTT. Protein: CASRVEDSPLHF.

Remarks on this clone: The same CDR3 can be traced to other DNA sequences in this sample. The chain joins TRBV5-1 to TRBJ2-2, with D perhaps TRBD2 (5 bases). V was shortened by 4 bases and J by 6 bases, with 10 bases between the two germline ends. The CDR3 has 13 amino acids. CDR1 is SGHRS and CDR2 is YFSETQ in the germline V gene. CDR3 nucleotide sequence: TGCGCCAGCAGCCCCCGGGGAGCCGGGGAGCTGTTTTTT. Translating it yields CASSPRGAGELFF.

The chain carries TRBV4-1 and TRBJ2-3; D is possibly TRBD2 (5 bases). The CDR3 spans 14 residues. The germline gives CDR1 MGHRA, CDR2 YSYEKL. Trimming left V 1 base short and J 6 bases short, with 11 bases between. The CDR3 loop reads CASSQVGRGDTQYF. The CDR3 DNA is TGCGCCAGCAGCCAAGTGGGGAGAGGTGATACGCAGTATTTT.

This sequence joins TRBV7-9 and TRBJ2-5; a possible D gene is TRBD1 (6 bases). Trimming took off 1 base at V and 2 bases at J, with 17 bases between the two ends. This CDR3 contains 17 residues. CDR1 is SEHNR, CDR2 FQNEAQ, per germline (reference sequence). CDR3 in amino acids: CASSLGSRTVVQETQYF. The CDR3 nucleotides are TGTGCCAGCAGCTTAGGAAGTCGGACAGTTGTACAAGAGACCCAGTACTTC.

The chain is built from TRBV28 and TRBJ2-7; the D gene is possibly TRBD2 (5 bases). Per germline, CDR1 MDHEN and CDR2 SYDVKM. The CDR3 is 11 amino acids. Trimming left V 1 base short and J 9 bases short, with 7 bases between. CDR3 residues: CASSLYGVQYF. The CDR3 DNA follows: TGTGCCAGCAGTTTATACGGGGTGCAGTACTTC.

In the case of this clone: Different DNA sequences within this sample yield the same CDR3. This chain links TRBV9 with TRBJ2-7, with D possibly TRBD2 on 6 matching bases. In germline, CDR1 is SGDLS, CDR2 YYNGEE. The ends were cut back, 2 bases at V and 1 base at J, with 13 bases in the middle. This CDR3 is 15 amino acids long. The CDR3 DNA reads as TGTGCCAGCAGCGTGGAAGGAGGGAGTTCCTACGAGCAGTACTTC. Translation: CASSVEGGSSYEQYF.

The chain uses TRBV5-4 and TRBJ2-7, with 7 bases matching TRBD1. Trimming cost V 2 bases and J 2 bases; bases outside gene matches: 7. The germline CDR1 and CDR2 sequences are SGHNT and YYREEE (reference sequence). The CDR3 is 15 residues long. The CDR3 DNA reads as TGTGCCAGCAGCTTTCAGGACAGGACAACCTACGAGCAGTACTTC. Translation: CASSFQDRTTYEQYF. The complete variable domain, with remaining parts taken from reference TRBV5-4 and TRBJ2-7, reads ETGVTQSPTHLIKTRGQQVTLRCSSQSGHNTVSWYQQALGQGPQFIFQYYREEENGRGNFPPRFSGLQFPNYSSELNVNALELDDSALYLCASSFQDRTTYEQYFGPGTRLTVT.

The chain combines TRBV18 with TRBJ1-1, with 10 bases lining up with TRBD1. Germline lookup yields CDR1 KGHSH and CDR2 LQKENI. The CDR3 runs to 15 residues. V dropped 3 bases and J dropped 6; count of bases not matched to a gene: 7. CDR3 nucleotides: TGTGCCAGCTCACCCCGACAGGGGGCGGGCGCTGAAGCTTTCTTT. As protein: CASSPRQGAGAEAFF.

The V and J genes are TRBV28 and TRBJ2-2, with TRBD2 as a possible D gene (6 bases). The CDR3 is made up of 15 amino acids. Trimming removed 4 bases at V and 5 bases at J, with 14 bases between. The germline gives CDR1 MDHEN, CDR2 SYDVKM. This CDR3 is CASSYWTEGTGELFF. The CDR3 DNA follows: TGTGCCAGCAGTTATTGGACGGAGGGAACCGGGGAGCTGTTTTTT.

The genes are TRBV27 and TRBJ2-1, with D maybe TRBD2 (7 bases). Germline loops: CDR1 MNHEY, CDR2 SMNVEV (reference sequence). Trimming shortened V by 6 bases and J by 7 bases, and 22 bases separated the two germline ends. The CDR3 spans 16 residues. The CDR3 DNA follows: TGTGCCAGCAGCTTACGGATAGGGGGGAGGGGAAATGAGCAGTTCTTC. It codes for CASSLRIGGRGNEQFF.

This clone has a handful of counts. This chain uses TRBV2 with TRBJ1-5, with D hard to call. Germline V gene data show CDR1 as SNHLY and CDR2 as FYNNEI. V lost 7 bases to trimming and J lost 9 bases, with 13 bases between them. CDR3 length: 12 amino acids. CDR3 loop: CASMRTPGPQHF. CDR3 sequence (DNA): TGTGCCAGCATGAGGACGCCGGGGCCCCAGCATTTT.